This T cell receptor (beta chain) was obtained from a study of blood T cell repertoires in COVID-19. Study as a whole: PBMCs, B-cell-depleted T cells, or T cells were the source of the cDNA or gDNA that made up the material.

In the authors' workflow: Nucleated cell number was recorded as an estimate derived from reference gene primer amplification. Sequencing was performed with immunoSEQ multiplex PCR; in TCRdb, only in-frame clones are kept and a portion is missing. The D gene and trimming were derived from the DNA, and the V and J assignments and clone size from that table. The profile shows approximately 260,000 clones, about 85% of them singletons. Participants came from 24 US areas, aged about 18 to 89 years. In assigning cohorts, the study relied on participant-reported clinical history. V lost 5 bases, J lost 12 bases, and 6 bases stayed unmatched. The V gene's germline CDR1 is LNHDA and CDR2 SQIVND (reference sequence). This CDR3 has 12 residues.

The sequencing input was PBMCs or T cells enriched from blood (not recorded which). The clonotype originates from a woman aged 50 to 60 who had been exposed to COVID-19. This sequence joins TRBV19 and TRBJ1-2; 10 bases are a match to TRBD1. The CDR3 region is CASSGETGGHTF. The CDR3 nucleotides are TGTGCCAGTAGTGGAGAGACAGGGGGCCACACCTTC.